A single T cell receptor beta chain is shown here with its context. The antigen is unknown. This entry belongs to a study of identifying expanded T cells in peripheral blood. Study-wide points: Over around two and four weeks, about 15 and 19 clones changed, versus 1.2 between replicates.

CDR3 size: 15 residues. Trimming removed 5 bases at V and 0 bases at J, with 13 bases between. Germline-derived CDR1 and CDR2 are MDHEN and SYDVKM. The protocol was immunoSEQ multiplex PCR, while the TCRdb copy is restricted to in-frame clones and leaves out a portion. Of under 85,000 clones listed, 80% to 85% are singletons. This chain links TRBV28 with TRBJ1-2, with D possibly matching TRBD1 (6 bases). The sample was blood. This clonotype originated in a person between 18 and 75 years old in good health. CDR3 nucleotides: TGTGCCAGCAGTCCCAGGGACACACCTAACTATGGCTACACCTTC. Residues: CASSPRDTPNYGYTF.